A single sample gave rise to the 11 T cell receptor beta chains below, sequenced in a study of control samples from healthy donors and cancer patients. Generated by immunoSEQ multiplex PCR, the TCRdb table keeps only in-frame clones and is missing some. The repertoire holds 45,000 to 70,000 clones, with less than 95% as singletons. What was sequenced was PBMCs. The receptor source for this set is a man aged 30-40 years with colorectal cancer.

The chain couples TRBV24-1 to TRBJ1-1, with D possibly matching TRBD1 (5 bases). The CDR3 is made up of 14 amino acids. V gave up 9 bases and J gave up 4 bases, with 17 bases separating them. CDR1 and CDR2 (germline): KGHDR, SFDVKD. The CDR3 loop is CATGGGASGTEAFF. The CDR3 DNA is TGTGCCACCGGAGGAGGGGCGTCCGGCACTGAAGCTTTCTTT.

V and J are TRBV12-2 and TRBJ2-7. TRBV12-2 is assigned pseudogene status. CDR3 length: 17 amino acids. The CDR3 DNA reads TGTGCAAGTCGTCCCACCTTGGCCCGCCGGGCGACCTACGAGCAGTACTTC. Encoded protein: CASRPTLARRATYEQYF.

This chain links TRBV6-2 or TRBV6-3 with TRBJ1-2, with TRBD1 matching over 8 bases. The V segment lost 4 bases and the J segment 0 bases; nucleotides outside the gene matches: 13. Germline values: CDR1 MNHEY, CDR2 SVGEGT. The CDR3 contains 18 residues. The CDR3 loop reads CASSFMDRVVRTNYGYTF. As DNA, the CDR3 is TGTGCCAGCAGTTTCATGGACAGGGTGGTAAGGACTAACTATGGCTACACCTTC.

The chain carries TRBV4-2 and TRBJ2-1; possibly TRBD1 or TRBD2 for D (5 bases each). Germline assignment: CDR1 LGHNA and CDR2 YNFKEQ. Trimming stripped 3 bases from V and 9 bases from J, with 18 bases between. The CDR3 has 15 amino acids. The CDR3 sequence is CASSHPGTSASEQFF. For the CDR3, the DNA is TGTGCCAGCAGCCACCCTGGGACGAGCGCCTCTGAGCAGTTCTTC.

The rearrangement links TRBV5-1 to TRBJ2-2, with D tentatively TRBD1 (5 bases). The germline gives CDR1 SGHRS, CDR2 YFSETQ. V lost 3 bases, J lost 0 bases, and 9 bases lay in between. The CDR3 contains 15 residues. The CDR3 DNA sequence: TGCGCCAGCAGCTCCGACAGACCGAACACCGGGGAGCTGTTTTTT. It codes for CASSSDRPNTGELFF. Complete variable domain (other parts from reference TRBV5-1 and TRBJ2-2): KAGVTQTPRYLIKTRGQQVTLSCSPISGHRSVSWYQQTPGQGLQFLFEYFSETQRNKGNFPGRFSGRQFSNSRSEMNVSTLELGDSALYLCASSSDRPNTGELFFGEGSRLTVL.

CDR3 sequence: CASRRAGSYEQYF. CDR3 sequence (DNA): TGTGCCAGCCGGAGGGCCGGCTCCTACGAGCAGTACTTC. The genes are TRBV7-9 and TRBJ2-7; D is perhaps TRBD2 (6 bases). V lost 8 bases and J 0 bases, leaving 11 bases between the germline ends. The CDR3 has 13 residues. Germline V gives CDR1 SEHNR, CDR2 FQNEAQ (reference sequence).

This clone was detected once. The chain is built from TRBV5-5 and TRBJ1-2, with 9 bases fitting TRBD1. CDR3 length equals 16 residues. The junction had 12 bases not matched to a gene; V was cut back by 2 bases and J by 7 bases. Germline-derived CDR1 and CDR2 are SGHKS and YYEKEE (reference sequence). The CDR3 nucleotides read TGTGCCAGCAGCTTTAGGGACAGGGCCTACGACGGTGGCTACACCTTC. Its translation: CASSFRDRAYDGGYTF.

The chain recombines TRBV6-5 with TRBJ1-4; D is ambiguous. The germline V gene encodes CDR1 MNHEY and CDR2 SVGAGI. V dropped 3 bases and J dropped 8 bases, with 16 bases sitting between them. The CDR3 covers 15 residues. CDR3 in DNA: TGTGCCAGCAGTTATGTCGGATCCATCGAGGAAAAACTGTTTTTT. It encodes CASSYVGSIEEKLFF.

The J gene is TRBJ1-4, the V gene TRBV11-2, with TRBD1 identical over 9 bases. The CDR3 runs to 16 residues. Germline loops: CDR1 SGHAT, CDR2 FQNNGV. V lost 4 bases, J lost 6 bases, and 9 bases stayed unmatched. The CDR3 nucleotides are TGTGCCAGCAGCTCTTGGACAGGGGTGGAAGATGAAAAACTGTTTTTT. Protein: CASSSWTGVEDEKLFF.

This clone has a single count. The chain couples TRBV6-5 to TRBJ2-7; 10 bases fit TRBD1. The CDR3 is 14 amino acids. In germline, CDR1 is MNHEY, CDR2 SVGAGI. The V segment lost 4 bases and the J segment 3 bases; nucleotides outside the gene matches: 3. CDR3 coding DNA: TGTGCCAGCAGTTTTGGGACAGGGGTCTACGAGCAGTACTTC. Its translation is CASSFGTGVYEQYF.

The chain links TRBV6-1 to TRBJ1-2, with a possible D match to TRBD1 (6 bases). Germline V lookup: CDR1 MNHNS, CDR2 SASEGT. The length of the CDR3 is 12 residues. The germline V and J ends were trimmed by 3 bases and 8 bases, with 10 bases remaining between them. The CDR3 DNA is TGTGCCAGCAGTGACCCGGGGGGCGGCTACACCTTC. Translated, it gives CASSDPGGGYTF.